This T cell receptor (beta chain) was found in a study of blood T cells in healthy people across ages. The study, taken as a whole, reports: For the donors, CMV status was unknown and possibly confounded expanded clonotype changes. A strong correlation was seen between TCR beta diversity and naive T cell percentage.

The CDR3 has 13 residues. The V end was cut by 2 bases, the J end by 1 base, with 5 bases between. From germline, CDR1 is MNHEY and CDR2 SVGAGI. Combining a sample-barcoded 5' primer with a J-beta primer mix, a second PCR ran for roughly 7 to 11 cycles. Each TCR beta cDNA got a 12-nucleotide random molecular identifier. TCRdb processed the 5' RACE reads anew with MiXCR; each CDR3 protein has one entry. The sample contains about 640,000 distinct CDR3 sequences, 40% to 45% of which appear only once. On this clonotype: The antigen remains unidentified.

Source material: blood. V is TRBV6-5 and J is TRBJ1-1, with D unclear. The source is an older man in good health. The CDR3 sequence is CASSYEGNTEAFF. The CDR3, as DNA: TGTGCCAGCAGTTACGAGGGGAACACTGAAGCTTTCTTT.